Following are 11 T cell receptor beta chains from one sample sequenced in a study of cytomegalovirus exposure and HLA in healthy donors. Use of 60 Vbeta and 13 Jbeta primers characterized the PCR. Sequencing used immunoSEQ multiplex PCR; TCRdb keeps in-frame clones, though not all of them. Here the sample spans 140,000 to 150,000 clones, around three quarters being singletons. The specimen was PBMCs. The receptors originated from a man aged 40-49 years in good health and CMV-seropositive.

This clone was counted a single time. This chain connects TRBV2 to TRBJ1-4; no firm D call. Germline values: CDR1 SNHLY, CDR2 FYNNEI. This CDR3 is 14 amino acids long. Trimming took 8 bases from V and 0 from J, leaving 10 bases between them. The DNA of the CDR3 is TGTGCCAGCGGAGCCTTATCAACTAATGAAAAACTGTTTTTT. The encoded protein is CASGALSTNEKLFF.

This chain connects TRBV7-2 to TRBJ2-2; the D gene is possibly TRBD2 (5 bases). Germline values: CDR1 SGHTA, CDR2 FQGNSA. The CDR3 extends over 16 amino acids. The V end lost 2 bases, the J end lost 4 bases, and 14 bases lay between the germline ends. This CDR3 reads CASSLRATRGTGELFF. DNA for the CDR3: TGTGCCAGCAGCTTAAGGGCGACCCGGGGCACCGGGGAGCTGTTTTTT.

The chain uses TRBV2 and TRBJ2-3; D may be TRBD1 (6 bases). The CDR3 is 15 amino acids. The V end was cut by 5 bases, the J end by 0 bases, with 12 bases between. Germline values: CDR1 SNHLY, CDR2 FYNNEI. CDR3 DNA: TGTGCCAGCAGTCAGAACAGGGTTAGCACAGATACGCAGTATTTT. Encoded protein: CASSQNRVSTDTQYF.

The chain couples TRBV5-4 to TRBJ2-5, with a weak D call TRBD1 (6 bases). TRBJ2-7 explains the end of the DNA better; the J call may be wrong. The CDR3 extends over 16 amino acids. CDR1 is SGHNT, CDR2 YYREEE, per germline (reference sequence). The DNA for the CDR3 is TGTGCCAGCAGCCCGCGGCCGGGACATGTAACCTACGAGCAGTACTTC. Protein: CASSPRPGHVTYEQYF.

The chain uses TRBV30 and TRBJ2-3; perhaps TRBD2 as D (5 bases). Germline lookup yields CDR1 GTSNPN and CDR2 SVGIG (reference sequence). The CDR3 is 15 amino acids. With 0 bases removed from V and 0 bases from J, the gap between germline ends came to 10 bases. The DNA for the CDR3 is TGTGCCTGGAGTGTACATGGCGGGAGCACAGATACGCAGTATTTT. Its protein is CAWSVHGGSTDTQYF. Based on the CDR3 plus reference TRBV30 and TRBJ2-3, the full variable domain is SQTIHQWPATLVQPVGSPLSLECTVEGTSNPNLYWYRQAAGRGLQLLFYSVGIGQISSEVPQNLSASRPQDRQFILSSKKLLLSDSGFYLCAWSVHGGSTDTQYFGPGTRLTVL.

The V and J genes are TRBV19 and TRBJ2-3; 8 bases match TRBD2. Trimming at V came to 0 bases and at J to 4 bases, leaving 6 bases not matched to a gene. Germline CDR1 and CDR2: LNHDA and SQIVND (reference sequence). CDR3 size: 16 residues. CDR3 DNA: TGTGCCAGTAGTATAGATTACAGCGGGAGAGCAGATACGCAGTATTTT. Translation: CASSIDYSGRADTQYF.

This clone was seen more than once but under ten times. This chain joins TRBV5-6 and TRBJ2-7; 9 bases map to TRBD1. The V gene end was trimmed by 2 bases and the J gene end by 7 bases; junction bases not matched to a gene: 13. The CDR3 runs 16 residues. Per the germline V gene, CDR1 is SGHDT and CDR2 is YYEEEE. Here the CDR3 DNA reads TGTGCCAGCAGCTTCACTACACAGGGGGCGCGTCGGGAGCAGTACTTC. This sequence encodes CASSFTTQGARREQYF.

The CDR3 sequence is CASSLSPGSDYGYTF. CDR3 bases: TGTGCCAGCAGTTTATCGCCAGGATCGGACTATGGCTACACCTTC. The chain employs TRBV27 and TRBJ1-2, with no clear D. Germline CDR1 reads MNHEY; CDR2 reads SMNVEV (reference sequence). V gave up 0 bases and J gave up 3 bases, with 11 bases separating them. This CDR3 is 15 amino acids long.

J is TRBJ2-3 and V is TRBV7-3; D is uncertain. Trimming left V 5 bases short and J 6 bases short, with 24 bases between. There are 17 residues in the CDR3. Germline V gene lookup returns CDR1 SGHTA and CDR2 FQGTGA. The CDR3 sequence: CASSTPPGSSEVDTQYF. The CDR3 DNA is TGTGCCAGCAGCACCCCACCTGGATCTTCCGAGGTCGATACGCAGTATTTT. Using reference TRBV7-3 and TRBJ2-3 for the parts outside the CDR3, the full variable domain is GAGVSQTPSNKVTEKGKYVELRCDPISGHTALYWYRQSLGQGPEFLIYFQGTGAADDSGLPNDRFFAVRPEGSVSTLKIQRTERGDSAVYLCASSTPPGSSEVDTQYFGPGTRLTVL.

The chain employs TRBV6-1 and TRBJ2-7; 10 nucleotides line up with TRBD1. Germline V lookup: CDR1 MNHNS, CDR2 SASEGT. The V and J ends lost 3 bases and 5 bases, in that order; junction bases with no gene match: 7. The length of the CDR3 is 15 residues. CDR3 amino acids: CASSEGGQGFDEQYF. In DNA form, the CDR3 reads TGTGCCAGCAGTGAGGGGGGACAGGGGTTCGACGAGCAGTACTTC.

This clone was detected only a few times. This chain uses TRBV28 with TRBJ2-1; D might be TRBD1 (5 bases). The V end lost 6 bases, the J end lost 5 bases, and 14 bases lay between the germline ends. The CDR3 consists of 14 residues. Germline-derived CDR1 and CDR2 are MDHEN and SYDVKM. The chain's CDR3 is CASRTAAAHNEQFF. The CDR3 DNA follows: TGTGCCAGCAGGACAGCTGCCGCGCACAATGAGCAGTTCTTC.